A single sample gave rise to the 24 T cell receptor beta chains below, sequenced in a study of cytomegalovirus exposure and HLA in healthy donors. Sequencing was performed with immunoSEQ multiplex PCR; in TCRdb, only in-frame clones are kept and a portion is missing. The sample shows a few hundred thousand clones, around 90% of them seen only once. What was sequenced was PBMCs. Receptors originate from a woman younger than 30 in good health and CMV-seronegative.

The V gene is TRBV11-2, the J gene TRBJ2-3, with 12 bases identical to TRBD1. V dropped 2 bases and J dropped 14; count of bases not matched to a gene: 11. CDR3 length equals 15 residues. The V gene's germline CDR1 is SGHAT and CDR2 FQNNGV. Here the CDR3 DNA reads TGTGCCAGCAGCTTAACCCCGGGACAGGGGGCGTTTGGGTATTTT. It translates to CASSLTPGQGAFGYF.

This chain links TRBV30 with TRBJ1-5, with 9 bases matching TRBD1. V shed 5 bases, J shed 6 bases, and the junction held 8 bases outside the gene matches. Germline CDR1 reads GTSNPN; CDR2 reads SVGIG (reference sequence). This CDR3 is 14 amino acids long. CDR3 sequence (DNA): TGTGCCTGGGACAGGGGGAACAATATTCAGCCCCAGCATTTT. This translates into CAWDRGNNIQPQHF.

The rearrangement joins TRBV28 to TRBJ1-4; no firm D call. Germline values: CDR1 MDHEN, CDR2 SYDVKM. V lost 4 bases, J lost 2 bases, and 8 bases lay in between. The CDR3 is 14 amino acids. The CDR3 nucleotides are TGTGCCAGCAGTTCCTCCGGGACTAATGAAAAACTGTTTTTT. This codes for CASSSSGTNEKLFF.

In its sample, this clone was seen once. The chain employs TRBV18 and TRBJ2-7; D gene uncertain. Per the germline V gene, CDR1 is KGHSH and CDR2 is LQKENI. V lost 1 base to trimming and J lost 2 bases, with 9 bases between them. The CDR3 totals 14 residues. The CDR3 protein is CASSPRSGTYEQYF. CDR3 in DNA: TGTGCCAGCTCACCACGATCAGGCACCTACGAGCAGTACTTC.

V is TRBV29-1 and J is TRBJ2-1; TRBD1 matches 7 bases. The V gene's germline CDR1 is SQVTM and CDR2 ANQGSEA. The CDR3 has 13 residues. Trimming cost V 7 bases and J 5 bases; bases outside gene matches: 8. The CDR3 nucleotides read TGCAGCGGGGGAATTACAGGGGACAATGAGCAGTTCTTC. Translated, it gives CSGGITGDNEQFF.

The chain has TRBV28 and TRBJ1-6; 8 positions agree with TRBD1. Trimming removed 6 bases from V and 7 bases from J; junction bases left unmatched: 8. Germline V lookup: CDR1 MDHEN, CDR2 SYDVKM. The CDR3 consists of 15 residues. In DNA, the CDR3 is TGTGCCAGCAGACCCGCAGGGGGCAGAAATTCACCCCTCCACTTT. Protein product: CASRPAGGRNSPLHF.

The chain links TRBV15 to TRBJ2-7; 9 bases agree with TRBD1. Per germline, CDR1 LNHNV and CDR2 YYDKDF (reference sequence). This CDR3 contains 15 residues. With 2 bases clipped from V and 3 bases from J, the junction kept 5 bases outside the gene matches. CDR3 sequence (DNA): TGTGCCACCAGCAGACCGGGACAGGGCAACTACGAGCAGTACTTC. It translates to CATSRPGQGNYEQYF.

This clone was seen only a few times. The rearrangement links TRBV28 to TRBJ1-6; D unclear. Trimming pared 3 bases from V and 10 bases from J, leaving 4 bases between. CDR3 size: 11 residues. CDR1 is MDHEN and CDR2 is SYDVKM in the germline V gene. The CDR3 DNA reads as TGTGCCAGCAGTTTGCGGTCACCCCTCCACTTT. This sequence encodes CASSLRSPLHF.

The J gene is TRBJ2-2, the V gene TRBV7-9, with D unresolved. Germline V lookup: CDR1 SEHNR, CDR2 FQNEAQ (reference sequence). The CDR3 has 14 amino acids. The V and J ends lost 1 base and 5 bases respectively, with 8 bases between them. The CDR3 protein is CASSLGFRTGELFF. The CDR3 DNA reads as TGTGCCAGCAGCTTAGGTTTTCGGACCGGGGAGCTGTTTTTT.

V and J are TRBV5-1 and TRBJ1-1; 10 nucleotides match TRBD1. After removal of 0 bases from V and 0 bases from J, the junction contained 5 bases not matched to a gene. The CDR3 loop spans 17 amino acids. Per the germline V gene, CDR1 is SGHRS and CDR2 is YFSETQ. CDR3 coding DNA: TGCGCCAGCAGCTTGGGGGGACAGGGGATTATGAACACTGAAGCTTTCTTT. It specifies CASSLGGQGIMNTEAFF.

This chain uses TRBV13 with TRBJ2-5, with D perhaps matching TRBD2 (6 bases). Trimming took 5 bases from V and 1 from J, leaving 17 bases between them. CDR3 length: 16 residues. The germline CDR1 and CDR2 sequences are PRHDT and FYEKMQ (reference sequence). CDR3 protein: CASSLEAGPSQETQYF. The CDR3 region has the DNA TGTGCCAGCAGCCTCGAGGCGGGACCTTCCCAAGAGACCCAGTACTTC.

The J gene is TRBJ2-7, the V gene TRBV5-1; no clear D gene. Deletions cut 1 base from V and 3 bases from J, with 8 bases between. The germline CDR1 and CDR2 sequences are SGHRS and YFSETQ. This CDR3 contains 13 residues. This chain's CDR3 is CASSLRRDYEQYF. The CDR3 region has the DNA TGCGCCAGCAGCTTGCGCCGAGACTACGAGCAGTACTTC. Supplemented by reference TRBV5-1 and TRBJ2-7, the full variable domain reads KAGVTQTPRYLIKTRGQQVTLSCSPISGHRSVSWYQQTPGQGLQFLFEYFSETQRNKGNFPGRFSGRQFSNSRSEMNVSTLELGDSALYLCASSLRRDYEQYFGPGTRLTVT.

The rearrangement uses TRBV13 and TRBJ2-7; tentative D call: TRBD1 (6 bases). V lost 3 bases to trimming and J lost 2 bases, with 14 bases between them. The CDR3 is made up of 15 amino acids. In germline, CDR1 is PRHDT, CDR2 FYEKMQ (reference sequence). This chain's CDR3 is CASSFSSRGPYEQYF. CDR3 DNA: TGTGCCAGCAGCTTCTCGAGCAGGGGTCCCTACGAGCAGTACTTC. The entire variable domain, with the rest obtained from reference TRBV13 and TRBJ2-7, is as follows: AAGVIQSPRHLIKEKRETATLKCYPIPRHDTVYWYQQGPGQDPQFLISFYEKMQSDKGSIPDRFSAQQFSDYHSELNMSSLELGDSALYFCASSFSSRGPYEQYFGPGTRLTVT.

The chain has TRBV7-8 and TRBJ1-3; TRBD1 matches 8 bases. CDR1 and CDR2 from the germline V gene are SGHVS and FQNEAQ. V lost 5 bases and J lost 4; bases outside the gene matches: 13. This CDR3 spans 17 amino acids. The chain's CDR3 is CASSQYRDRRGGNTIYF. The CDR3 DNA reads as TGTGCCAGCAGCCAGTACCGGGACAGGCGGGGAGGAAACACCATATATTTT.

J is TRBJ2-2 and V is TRBV7-3; maybe TRBD2 (6 bases). The CDR3 loop spans 16 amino acids. From germline, CDR1 is SGHTA and CDR2 FQGTGA. Trimming took 3 bases from V and 4 from J, leaving 15 bases between them. The CDR3 here is CASSLVVAGSTGELFF. CDR3 DNA: TGTGCCAGCAGCTTGGTGGTTGCGGGGTCCACCGGGGAGCTGTTTTTT.

This clone has only one observation. The rearrangement uses TRBV5-6 and TRBJ1-4; 8 nucleotides line up with TRBD1. CDR1 SGHDT and CDR2 YYEEEE come from the germline V gene. CDR3 size: 14 residues. V lost 4 bases and J lost 7; bases outside the gene matches: 6. This CDR3 reads CASSPRTGTEKLFF. CDR3 nucleotide sequence: TGTGCCAGCAGCCCAAGGACAGGGACTGAAAAACTGTTTTTT.

The chain joins TRBV27 to TRBJ1-6; D call uncertain. Trimming stripped 2 bases from V and 10 bases from J, with 15 bases between. The CDR3 is 15 amino acids. Germline lookup yields CDR1 MNHEY and CDR2 SMNVEV (reference sequence). The DNA of the CDR3 is TGTGCCAGCAGTTTAACATCCCGTCTAGAGTCACCCCTCCACTTT. Translation gives CASSLTSRLESPLHF.

The chain combines TRBV11-2 with TRBJ2-1; 11 nucleotides match TRBD2. CDR3 size: 17 residues. V was clipped by 2 bases and J by 4 bases; unmatched bases: 7. Per germline, CDR1 SGHAT and CDR2 FQNNGV. Written as DNA, the CDR3 is TGTGCCAGCAGCTTAATCCGTCGACTAGCGGGATACAATGAGCAGTTCTTC. It specifies CASSLIRRLAGYNEQFF.

The chain is built from TRBV2 and TRBJ2-7; weak D call: TRBD1 (6 bases). Germline CDR1 reads SNHLY; CDR2 reads FYNNEI. The germline V and J ends were trimmed by 4 bases and 0 bases, with 13 bases remaining between them. This CDR3 contains 15 residues. DNA for the CDR3: TGTGCCAGCAGTGCCTTGGACAGACCCTCCTACGAGCAGTACTTC. Translating it yields CASSALDRPSYEQYF.

This clone was counted once. The chain uses TRBV27 and TRBJ1-5; a possible D gene is TRBD1 (5 bases). The CDR3 has 13 amino acids. Deletions cut 5 bases from V and 4 bases from J, with 9 bases between. Germline CDR1 and CDR2: MNHEY and SMNVEV (reference sequence). The chain's CDR3 is CASSGSGNQPQHF. CDR3 nucleotide sequence: TGTGCCAGCAGTGGTTCAGGGAATCAGCCCCAGCATTTT.

The chain links TRBV6-1 to TRBJ2-7, with TRBD1 identical over 7 bases. Looked up from germline, CDR1 is MNHNS and CDR2 is SASEGT. J was trimmed by 7 bases and V by 2 bases; bases with no gene match: 8. The CDR3 spans 14 residues. The CDR3 bases are TGTGCCAGCAGTGAATACAGGGGCGGCGGGGAGCAGTACTTC. This gives the protein CASSEYRGGGEQYF.

The genes are TRBV5-1 and TRBJ2-7; the D gene is possibly TRBD1 (5 bases). The CDR3 contains 15 residues. V shed 0 bases and J shed 0 bases, with 10 bases lying between them. CDR1 is SGHRS and CDR2 is YFSETQ in the germline V gene. The CDR3 nucleotides are TGCGCCAGCAGCTTGGAAGCCACAGGCTCCTACGAGCAGTACTTC. Residues: CASSLEATGSYEQYF. The full variable domain, rest sourced from reference TRBV5-1 and TRBJ2-7, is KAGVTQTPRYLIKTRGQQVTLSCSPISGHRSVSWYQQTPGQGLQFLFEYFSETQRNKGNFPGRFSGRQFSNSRSEMNVSTLELGDSALYLCASSLEATGSYEQYFGPGTRLTVT.

The rearrangement joins TRBV10-3 to TRBJ2-1; tentative D call: TRBD2 (6 bases). V lost 10 bases and J lost 0, with 16 bases in between. The V gene's germline CDR1 is ENHRY and CDR2 SYGVKD. The CDR3 is made up of 15 amino acids. The CDR3 DNA follows: TGTGCCAACAGAGACGGGAGTAGCTCCTACAATGAGCAGTTCTTC. This sequence encodes CANRDGSSSYNEQFF.

This clone was observed once. The CDR3 reads CASSIAGWNTEAFF. In DNA, the CDR3 is TGTGCCAGTAGTATTGCCGGGTGGAACACTGAAGCTTTCTTT. The chain combines TRBV19 with TRBJ1-1, with D unclear. The CDR3 length is 14 residues. Per the germline V gene, CDR1 is LNHDA and CDR2 is SQIVND (reference sequence). Deletions cut 3 bases from V and 1 base from J, with 9 bases between.